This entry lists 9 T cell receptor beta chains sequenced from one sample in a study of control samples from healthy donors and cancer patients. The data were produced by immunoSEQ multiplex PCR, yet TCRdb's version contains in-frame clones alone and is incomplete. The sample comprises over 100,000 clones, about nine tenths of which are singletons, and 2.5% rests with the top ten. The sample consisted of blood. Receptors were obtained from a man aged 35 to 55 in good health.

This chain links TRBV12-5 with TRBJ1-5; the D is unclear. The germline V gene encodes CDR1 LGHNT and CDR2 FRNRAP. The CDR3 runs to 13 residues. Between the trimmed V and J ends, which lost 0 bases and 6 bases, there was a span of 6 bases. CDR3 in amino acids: CASGLVPGQPQHF. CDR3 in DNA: TGTGCTAGTGGTTTGGTACCGGGTCAGCCCCAGCATTTT.

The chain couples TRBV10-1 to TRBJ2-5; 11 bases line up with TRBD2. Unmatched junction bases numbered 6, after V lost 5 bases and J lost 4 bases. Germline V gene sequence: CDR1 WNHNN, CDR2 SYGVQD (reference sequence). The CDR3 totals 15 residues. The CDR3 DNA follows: TGCGCCAGCAGTAGTAGCGGGGGGGATTTAGAGACCCAGTACTTC. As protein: CASSSSGGDLETQYF.

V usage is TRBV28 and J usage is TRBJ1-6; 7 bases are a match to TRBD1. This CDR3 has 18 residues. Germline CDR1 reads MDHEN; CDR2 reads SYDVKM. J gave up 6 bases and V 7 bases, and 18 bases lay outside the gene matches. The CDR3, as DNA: TGTGCCAGCATGGAACCCTGGGGACAGCCTACTAGTAATTCACCCCTCCACTTT. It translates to CASMEPWGQPTSNSPLHF.

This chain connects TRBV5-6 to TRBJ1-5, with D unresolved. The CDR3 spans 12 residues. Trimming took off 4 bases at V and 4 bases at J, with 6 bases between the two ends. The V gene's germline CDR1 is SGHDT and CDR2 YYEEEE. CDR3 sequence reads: CASSQSNQPQHF. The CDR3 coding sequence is TGTGCCAGCAGCCAATCGAATCAGCCCCAGCATTTT.

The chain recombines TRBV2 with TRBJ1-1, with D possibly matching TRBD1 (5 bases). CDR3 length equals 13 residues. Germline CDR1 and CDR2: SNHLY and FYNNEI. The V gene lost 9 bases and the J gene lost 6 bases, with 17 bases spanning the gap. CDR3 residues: CARRDPVKAEAFF. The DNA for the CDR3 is TGTGCCAGGAGGGACCCCGTGAAGGCTGAAGCTTTCTTT.

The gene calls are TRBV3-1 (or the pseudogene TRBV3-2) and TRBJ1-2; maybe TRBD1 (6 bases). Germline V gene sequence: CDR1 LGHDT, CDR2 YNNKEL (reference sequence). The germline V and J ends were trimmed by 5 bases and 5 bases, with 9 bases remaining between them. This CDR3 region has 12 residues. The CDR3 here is CASSGGGYGYTF. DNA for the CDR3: TGTGCCAGCAGCGGAGGGGGATATGGCTACACCTTC.

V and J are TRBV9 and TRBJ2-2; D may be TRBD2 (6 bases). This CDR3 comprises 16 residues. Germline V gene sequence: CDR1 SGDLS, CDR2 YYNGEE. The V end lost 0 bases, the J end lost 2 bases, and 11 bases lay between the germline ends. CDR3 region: CASSVEASENTGELFF. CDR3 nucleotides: TGTGCCAGCAGCGTAGAGGCTAGCGAAAACACCGGGGAGCTGTTTTTT.

The CDR3 protein is CASRSRQGNYEQYF. The CDR3 nucleotides are TGTGCCAGTAGGAGTCGACAGGGGAACTACGAGCAGTACTTC. V is TRBV19 and J is TRBJ2-7; 8 bases are a match to TRBD1. This CDR3 has 14 residues. The V segment lost 6 bases and the J segment 3 bases; nucleotides outside the gene matches: 7. Germline CDR1 LNHDA, CDR2 SQIVND (reference sequence).

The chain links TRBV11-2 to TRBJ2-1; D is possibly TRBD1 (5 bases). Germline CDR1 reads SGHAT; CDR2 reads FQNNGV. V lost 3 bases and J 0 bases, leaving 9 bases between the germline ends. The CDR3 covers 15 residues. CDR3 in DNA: TGTGCCAGCAGCTTGGACACCAGCTCCTACAATGAGCAGTTCTTC. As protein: CASSLDTSSYNEQFF.